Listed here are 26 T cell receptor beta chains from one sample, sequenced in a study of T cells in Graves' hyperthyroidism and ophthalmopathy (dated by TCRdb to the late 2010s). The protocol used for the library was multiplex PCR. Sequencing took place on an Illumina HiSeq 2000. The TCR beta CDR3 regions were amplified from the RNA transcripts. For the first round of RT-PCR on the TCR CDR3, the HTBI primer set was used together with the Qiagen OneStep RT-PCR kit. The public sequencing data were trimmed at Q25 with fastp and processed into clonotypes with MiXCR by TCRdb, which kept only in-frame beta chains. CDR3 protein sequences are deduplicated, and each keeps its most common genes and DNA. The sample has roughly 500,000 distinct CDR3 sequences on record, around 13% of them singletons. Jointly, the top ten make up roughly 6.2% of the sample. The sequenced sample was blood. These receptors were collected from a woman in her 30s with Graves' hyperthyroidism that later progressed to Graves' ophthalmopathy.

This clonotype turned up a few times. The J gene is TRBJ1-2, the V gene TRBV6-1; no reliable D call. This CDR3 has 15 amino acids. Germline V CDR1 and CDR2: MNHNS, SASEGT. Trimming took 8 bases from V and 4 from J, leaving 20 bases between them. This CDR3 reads CASLLRRDESYGYTF. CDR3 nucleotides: TGTGCCAGCTTACTGAGGAGGGATGAATCCTATGGCTACACCTTC.

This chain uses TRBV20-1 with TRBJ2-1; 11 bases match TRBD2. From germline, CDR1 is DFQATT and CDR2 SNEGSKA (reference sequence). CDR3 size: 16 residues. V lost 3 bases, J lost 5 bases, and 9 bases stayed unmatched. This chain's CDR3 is CSASIAGTSGDNEQFF. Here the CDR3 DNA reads TGCAGTGCTAGTATCGCCGGGACTAGCGGAGACAATGAGCAGTTCTTC.

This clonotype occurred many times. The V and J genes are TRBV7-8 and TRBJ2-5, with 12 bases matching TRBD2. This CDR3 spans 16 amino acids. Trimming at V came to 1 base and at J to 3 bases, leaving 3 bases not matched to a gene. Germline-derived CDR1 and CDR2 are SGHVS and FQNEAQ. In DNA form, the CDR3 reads TGTGCCAGCAGCTTAGTGCTAGCGGGAGGGGAAGAGACCCAGTACTTC. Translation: CASSLVLAGGEETQYF.

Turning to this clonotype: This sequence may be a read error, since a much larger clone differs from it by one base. In nucleotides, the CDR3 is TGTGCCAGCAGCGTAGTCAAGGGCAGGGTTCATGGCTACACCTTC. It specifies CASSVVKGRVHGYTF. The chain joins TRBV9 to TRBJ1-2, with a possible D match to TRBD1 (5 bases). The V end lost 0 bases, the J end lost 6 bases, and 15 bases lay between the germline ends. The germline V gene has CDR1 SGDLS and CDR2 YYNGEE. CDR3 length equals 15 residues.

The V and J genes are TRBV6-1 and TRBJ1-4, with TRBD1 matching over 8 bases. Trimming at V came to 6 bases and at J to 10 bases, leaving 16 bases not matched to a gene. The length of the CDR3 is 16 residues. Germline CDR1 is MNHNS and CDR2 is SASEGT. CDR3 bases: TGTGCCAGCAGCCCTTTACCGGGACAGGAAAAAAGAAAACTGTTTTTT. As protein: CASSPLPGQEKRKLFF.

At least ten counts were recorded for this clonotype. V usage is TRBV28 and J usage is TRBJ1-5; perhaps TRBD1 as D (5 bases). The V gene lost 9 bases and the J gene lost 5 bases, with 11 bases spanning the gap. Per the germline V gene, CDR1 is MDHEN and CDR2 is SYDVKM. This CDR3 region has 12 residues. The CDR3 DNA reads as TGTGCCAGTTTGAGGGGCGATCAGCCCCAGCATTTT. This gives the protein CASLRGDQPQHF.

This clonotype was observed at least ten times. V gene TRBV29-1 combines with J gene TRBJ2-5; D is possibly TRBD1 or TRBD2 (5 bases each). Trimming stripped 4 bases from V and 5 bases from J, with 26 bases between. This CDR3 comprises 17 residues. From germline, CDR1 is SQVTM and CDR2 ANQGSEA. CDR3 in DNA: TGCAGCGTTGTAGGGGACCGGGACGCGCCCATTTCTGAGACCCAGTACTTC. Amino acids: CSVVGDRDAPISETQYF.

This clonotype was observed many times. As DNA, the CDR3 is TGTGCCAGCAGCTTGGGACACATCAAAAACATTCAGTACTTC. Amino acid sequence: CASSLGHIKNIQYF. V usage is TRBV5-6 and J usage is TRBJ2-4; D remains ambiguous. Germline CDR1 reads SGHDT; CDR2 reads YYEEEE. This CDR3 has 14 amino acids. V gave up 0 bases and J gave up 3 bases, with 7 bases separating them. Full variable domain (outside the CDR3, taken from reference TRBV5-6 and TRBJ2-4): DAGVTQSPTHLIKTRGQQVTLRCSPKSGHDTVSWYQQALGQGPQFIFQYYEEEERQRGNFPDRFSGHQFPNYSSELNVNALLLGDSALYLCASSLGHIKNIQYFGAGTRLSVL.

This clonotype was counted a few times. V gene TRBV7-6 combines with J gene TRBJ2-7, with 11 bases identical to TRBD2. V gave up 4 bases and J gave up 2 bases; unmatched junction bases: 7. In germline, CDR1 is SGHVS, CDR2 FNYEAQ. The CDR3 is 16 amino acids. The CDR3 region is CASSSRTSGSAYEQYF. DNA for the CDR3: TGTGCCAGCAGCTCCAGGACTAGCGGGTCGGCCTACGAGCAGTACTTC.

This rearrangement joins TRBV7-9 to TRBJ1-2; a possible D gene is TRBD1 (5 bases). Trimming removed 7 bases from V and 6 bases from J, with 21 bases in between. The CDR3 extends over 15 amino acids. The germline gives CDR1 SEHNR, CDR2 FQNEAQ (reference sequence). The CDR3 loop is CASTHADSRSNGYTF. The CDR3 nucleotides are TGTGCCAGCACCCACGCAGACAGCCGCTCAAATGGCTACACCTTC.

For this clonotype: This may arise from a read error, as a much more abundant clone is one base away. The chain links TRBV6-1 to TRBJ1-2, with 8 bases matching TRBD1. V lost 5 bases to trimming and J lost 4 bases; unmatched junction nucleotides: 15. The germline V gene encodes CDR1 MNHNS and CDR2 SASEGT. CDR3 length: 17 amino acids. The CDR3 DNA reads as TGTGCCAGCAGTCGAGGGACAGGAAGGAGCAGGAGCTATGGCTACACCTTC. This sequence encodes CASSRGTGRSRSYGYTF.

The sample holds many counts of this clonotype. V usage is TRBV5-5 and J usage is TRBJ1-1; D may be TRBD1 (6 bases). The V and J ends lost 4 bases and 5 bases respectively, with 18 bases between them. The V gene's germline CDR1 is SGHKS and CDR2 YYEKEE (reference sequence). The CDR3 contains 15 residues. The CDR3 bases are TGTGCCAGCAGCCTAGTGACAGGAGAATGGACTGAAGCTTTCTTT. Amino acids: CASSLVTGEWTEAFF.

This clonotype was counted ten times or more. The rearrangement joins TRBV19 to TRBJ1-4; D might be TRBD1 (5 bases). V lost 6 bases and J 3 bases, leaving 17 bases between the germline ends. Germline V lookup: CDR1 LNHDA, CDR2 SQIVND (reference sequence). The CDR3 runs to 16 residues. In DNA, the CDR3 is TGTGCCAGTAGCGAAACACTCCGGGGGGCTAATGAAAAACTGTTTTTT. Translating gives CASSETLRGANEKLFF.

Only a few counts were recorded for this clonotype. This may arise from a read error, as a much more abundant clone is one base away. The CDR3 sequence: CASSILGTDGCTF. DNA of the CDR3: TGTGCCAGCAGCATCTTAGGGACGGACGGCTGCACCTTC. The chain carries TRBV12-3 or TRBV12-4 and TRBJ1-2; D possibly corresponds to TRBD1 (5 bases). This CDR3 has 13 residues.

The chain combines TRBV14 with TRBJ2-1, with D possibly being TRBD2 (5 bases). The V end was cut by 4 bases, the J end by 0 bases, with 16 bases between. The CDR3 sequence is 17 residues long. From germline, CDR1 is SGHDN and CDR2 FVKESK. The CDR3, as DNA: TGTGCCAGCAGCCCCCTAACTCCGAGCGGCTCCTACAATGAGCAGTTCTTC. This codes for CASSPLTPSGSYNEQFF.

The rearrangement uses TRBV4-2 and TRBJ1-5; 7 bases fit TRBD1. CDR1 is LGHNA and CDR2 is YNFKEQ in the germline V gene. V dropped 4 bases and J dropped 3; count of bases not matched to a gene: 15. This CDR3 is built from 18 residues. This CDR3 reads CASSPTFYPTGHNQPQHF. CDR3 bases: TGTGCCAGCAGCCCCACATTCTACCCGACAGGGCACAATCAGCCCCAGCATTTT.

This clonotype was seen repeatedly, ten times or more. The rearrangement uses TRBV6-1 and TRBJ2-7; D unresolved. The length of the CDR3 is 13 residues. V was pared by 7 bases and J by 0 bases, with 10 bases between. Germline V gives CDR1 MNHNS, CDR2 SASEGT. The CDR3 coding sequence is TGTGCCAGCATCGAGAGTAACTCCTACGAGCAGTACTTC. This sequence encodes CASIESNSYEQYF.

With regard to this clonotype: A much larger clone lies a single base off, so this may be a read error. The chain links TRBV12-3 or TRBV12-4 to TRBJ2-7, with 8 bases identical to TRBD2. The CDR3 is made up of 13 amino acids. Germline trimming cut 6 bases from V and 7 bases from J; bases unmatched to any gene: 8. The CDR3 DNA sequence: TGTGCCAGCAGCACTAGCGGTGTAGGGGAGCAGTACTTC. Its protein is CASSTSGVGEQYF.

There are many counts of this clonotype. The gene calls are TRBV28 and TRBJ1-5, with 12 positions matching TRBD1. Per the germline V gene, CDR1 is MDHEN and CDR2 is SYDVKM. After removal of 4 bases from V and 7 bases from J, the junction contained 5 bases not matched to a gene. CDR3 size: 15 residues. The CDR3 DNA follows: TGTGCCAGCAGTTCCGGGACAGGGGGCTTACAGCCCCAGCATTTT. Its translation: CASSSGTGGLQPQHF. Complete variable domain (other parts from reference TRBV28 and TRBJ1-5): DVKVTQSSRYLVKRTGEKVFLECVQDMDHENMFWYRQDPGLGLRLIYFSYDVKMKEKGDIPEGYSVSREKKERFSLILESASTNQTSMYLCASSSGTGGLQPQHFGDGTRLSIL.

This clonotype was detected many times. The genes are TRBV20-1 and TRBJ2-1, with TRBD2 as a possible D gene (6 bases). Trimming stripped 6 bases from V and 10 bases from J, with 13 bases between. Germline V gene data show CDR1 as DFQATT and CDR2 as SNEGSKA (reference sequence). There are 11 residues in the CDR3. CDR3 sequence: CSAGGHGEQFF. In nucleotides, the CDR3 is TGCAGTGCGGGGGGTCATGGGGAGCAGTTCTTC.

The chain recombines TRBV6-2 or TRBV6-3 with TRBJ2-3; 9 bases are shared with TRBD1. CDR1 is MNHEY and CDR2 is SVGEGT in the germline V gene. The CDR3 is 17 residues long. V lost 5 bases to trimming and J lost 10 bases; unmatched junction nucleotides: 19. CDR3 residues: CASSGLLDRGNLAAQYF. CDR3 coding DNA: TGTGCCAGCAGTGGCCTCCTGGACAGGGGAAACCTCGCTGCGCAGTATTTT.

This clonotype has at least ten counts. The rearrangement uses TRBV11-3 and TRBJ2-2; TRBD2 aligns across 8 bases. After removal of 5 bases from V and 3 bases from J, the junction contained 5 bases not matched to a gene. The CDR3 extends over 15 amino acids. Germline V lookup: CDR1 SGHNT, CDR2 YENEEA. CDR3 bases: TGTGCCAGCAGCCCAGCGGGAGTTGACACCGGGGAGCTGTTTTTT. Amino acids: CASSPAGVDTGELFF.

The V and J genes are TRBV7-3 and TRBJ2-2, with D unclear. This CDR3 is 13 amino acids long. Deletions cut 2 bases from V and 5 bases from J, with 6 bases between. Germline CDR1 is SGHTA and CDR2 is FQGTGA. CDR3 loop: CASSLEPTGELFF. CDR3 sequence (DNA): TGTGCCAGCAGCTTAGAGCCAACCGGGGAGCTGTTTTTT.

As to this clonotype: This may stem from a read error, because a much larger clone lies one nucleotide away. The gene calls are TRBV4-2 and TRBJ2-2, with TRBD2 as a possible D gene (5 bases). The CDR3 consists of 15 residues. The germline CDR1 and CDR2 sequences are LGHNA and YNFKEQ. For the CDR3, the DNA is TGTGCCAGCAGCCAAGTTGGAGATCATACCGGGGAGCTGTTGTTT. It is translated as CASSQVGDHTGELLF.

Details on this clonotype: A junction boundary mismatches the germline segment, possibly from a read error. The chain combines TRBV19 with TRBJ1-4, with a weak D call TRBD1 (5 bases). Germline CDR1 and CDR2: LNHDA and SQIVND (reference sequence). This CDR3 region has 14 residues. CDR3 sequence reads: CASAPGTENGKLFF. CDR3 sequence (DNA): TGTGCCAGCGCCCCCGGGACGGAGAATGGAAAACTGTTTTTT.

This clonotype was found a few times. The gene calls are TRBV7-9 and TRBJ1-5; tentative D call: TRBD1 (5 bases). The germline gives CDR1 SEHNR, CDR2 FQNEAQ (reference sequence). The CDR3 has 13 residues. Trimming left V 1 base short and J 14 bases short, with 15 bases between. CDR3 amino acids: CASSLGQPGRKHF. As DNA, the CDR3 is TGTGCCAGCAGCTTAGGGCAGCCGGGGCGTAAGCATTTT.